The TCR beta chain under discussion was sequenced for a study of T cell responses to AZD1222 COVID-19 vaccine. Background on the study: Samples with a second dose at about 4 or about 12 weeks were pooled together.

Using immunoSEQ multiplex PCR, the repertoire was profiled, and TCRdb retains in-frame clones only, with some absent. This table has roughly 100,000 clones, less than 95% appearing once. Study findings and constraints: Baseline antibody screening turned up just a handful of seropositive AZD1222 recipients. In the spike-specific TCR repertoire, nearly half reportedly target unmutated variant regions. There were mostly white British donors and more females than males, and clonal diversity was possibly underestimated.

Concerning this clone itself: Its antigen remains unknown.

Trimming shortened V by 3 bases and J by 0 bases, and 6 bases separated the two germline ends. CDR1 is DFQATT and CDR2 is SNEGSKA in the germline V gene (reference sequence). This CDR3 is built from 12 residues. The clonotype comes from an adult in good health. Material: peripheral blood, obtained on day 0 of AZD1222 vaccination. This chain uses TRBV20-1 with TRBJ2-7; D ambiguous. The CDR3 nucleotides read TGCAGTGCTAGTGTAGACTCCTACGAGCAGTACTTC. Its protein product is CSASVDSYEQYF.